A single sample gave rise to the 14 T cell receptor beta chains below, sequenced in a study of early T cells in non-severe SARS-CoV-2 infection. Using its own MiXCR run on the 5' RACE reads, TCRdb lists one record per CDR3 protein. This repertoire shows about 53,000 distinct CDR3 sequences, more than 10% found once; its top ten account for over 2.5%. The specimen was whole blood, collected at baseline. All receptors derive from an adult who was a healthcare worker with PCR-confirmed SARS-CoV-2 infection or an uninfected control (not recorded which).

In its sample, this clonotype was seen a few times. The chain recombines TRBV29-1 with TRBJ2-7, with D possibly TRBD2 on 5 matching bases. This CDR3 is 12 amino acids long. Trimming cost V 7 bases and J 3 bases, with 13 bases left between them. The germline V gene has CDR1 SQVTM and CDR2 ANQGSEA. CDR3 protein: CSARREGYEQYF. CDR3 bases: TGCAGCGCGCGCCGGGAAGGCTACGAGCAGTACTTC.

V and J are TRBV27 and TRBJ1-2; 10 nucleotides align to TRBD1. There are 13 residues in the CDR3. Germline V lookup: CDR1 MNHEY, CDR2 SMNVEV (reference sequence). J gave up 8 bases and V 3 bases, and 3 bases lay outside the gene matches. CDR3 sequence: CASSLGQGRGYTF. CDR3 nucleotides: TGTGCCAGCAGTTTGGGACAGGGGAGAGGCTACACCTTC.

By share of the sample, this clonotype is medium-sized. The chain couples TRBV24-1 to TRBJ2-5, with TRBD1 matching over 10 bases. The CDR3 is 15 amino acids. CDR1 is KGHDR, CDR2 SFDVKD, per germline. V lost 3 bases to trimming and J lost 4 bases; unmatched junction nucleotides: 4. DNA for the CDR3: TGTGCCACCAGTGATCCGGGACAGGGGCGAGAGACCCAGTACTTC. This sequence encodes CATSDPGQGRETQYF.

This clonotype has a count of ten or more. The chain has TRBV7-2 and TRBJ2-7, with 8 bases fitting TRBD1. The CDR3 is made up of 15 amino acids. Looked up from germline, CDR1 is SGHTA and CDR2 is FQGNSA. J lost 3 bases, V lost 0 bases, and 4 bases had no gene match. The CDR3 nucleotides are TGTGCCAGCAGCTTAGCCGGGACAGGTAACTACGAGCAGTACTTC. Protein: CASSLAGTGNYEQYF.

The CDR3 is CASSSPGGGGANEKLFF. CDR3 coding DNA: TGTGCCAGCAGCTCCCCCGGAGGGGGAGGTGCTAATGAAAAACTGTTTTTT. The chain joins TRBV7-9 to TRBJ1-4; the D gene is possibly TRBD1 (6 bases). Germline assignment: CDR1 SEHNR and CDR2 FQNEAQ (reference sequence). Deletions cut 4 bases from V and 3 bases from J, with 18 bases between. CDR3 size: 17 residues.

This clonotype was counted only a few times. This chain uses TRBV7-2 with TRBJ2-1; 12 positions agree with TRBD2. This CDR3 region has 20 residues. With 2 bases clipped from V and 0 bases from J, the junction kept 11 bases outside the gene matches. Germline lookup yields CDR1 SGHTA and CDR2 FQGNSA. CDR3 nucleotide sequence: TGTGCCAGCAGCTTAAGCCAGGAAGGACTAGCGGGGATCTCCTACAATGAGCAGTTCTTC. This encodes CASSLSQEGLAGISYNEQFF.

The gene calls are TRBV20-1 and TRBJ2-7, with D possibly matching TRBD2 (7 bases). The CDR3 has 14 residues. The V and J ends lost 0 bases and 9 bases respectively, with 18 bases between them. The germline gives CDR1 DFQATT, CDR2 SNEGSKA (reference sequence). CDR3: CSARDSRGGFGQYF. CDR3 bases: TGCAGTGCTAGAGATTCGAGGGGGGGCTTCGGGCAGTACTTC.

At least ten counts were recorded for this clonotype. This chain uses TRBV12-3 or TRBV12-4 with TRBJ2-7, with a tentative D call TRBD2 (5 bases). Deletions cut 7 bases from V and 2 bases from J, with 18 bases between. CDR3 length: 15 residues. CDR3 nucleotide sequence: TGTGCCAGCAAGGCGAGGGCCTCGCTAGCCTACGAGCAGTACTTC. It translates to CASKARASLAYEQYF.

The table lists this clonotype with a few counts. In nucleotides, the CDR3 is TGTGCCAGCAGCGTAGCTACGGCTAACTATGGCTACACCTTC. Its translation is CASSVATANYGYTF. This chain links TRBV9 with TRBJ1-2; D ambiguous. With 0 bases removed from V and 0 bases from J, the gap between germline ends came to 6 bases. This CDR3 spans 14 amino acids. The germline V gene encodes CDR1 SGDLS and CDR2 YYNGEE.

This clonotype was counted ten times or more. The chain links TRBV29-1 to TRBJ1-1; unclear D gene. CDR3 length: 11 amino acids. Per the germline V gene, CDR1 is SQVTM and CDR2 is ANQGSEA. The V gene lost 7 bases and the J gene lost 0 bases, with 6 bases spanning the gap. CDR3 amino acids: CSAEMNTEAFF. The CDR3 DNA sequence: TGCAGCGCCGAAATGAACACTGAAGCTTTCTTT. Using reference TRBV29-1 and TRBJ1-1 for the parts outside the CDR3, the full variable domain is SAVISQKPSRDICQRGTSLTIQCQVDSQVTMMFWYRQQPGQSLTLIATANQGSEATYESGFVIDKFPISRPNLTFSTLTVSNMSPEDSSIYLCSAEMNTEAFFGQGTRLTVV.

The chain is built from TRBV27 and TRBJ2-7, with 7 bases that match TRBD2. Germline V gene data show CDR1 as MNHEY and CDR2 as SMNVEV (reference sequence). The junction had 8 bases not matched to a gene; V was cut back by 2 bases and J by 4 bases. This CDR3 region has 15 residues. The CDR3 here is CASSLLSGSGYEQYF. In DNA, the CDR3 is TGTGCCAGCAGTTTACTTAGCGGGTCGGGATACGAGCAGTACTTC.

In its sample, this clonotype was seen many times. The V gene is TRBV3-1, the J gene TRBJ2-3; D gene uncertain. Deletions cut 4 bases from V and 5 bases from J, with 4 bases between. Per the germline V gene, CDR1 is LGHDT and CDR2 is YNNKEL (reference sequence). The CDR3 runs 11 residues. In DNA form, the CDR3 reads TGTGCCAGCAGCCGTGGAGATACGCAGTATTTT. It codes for CASSRGDTQYF.

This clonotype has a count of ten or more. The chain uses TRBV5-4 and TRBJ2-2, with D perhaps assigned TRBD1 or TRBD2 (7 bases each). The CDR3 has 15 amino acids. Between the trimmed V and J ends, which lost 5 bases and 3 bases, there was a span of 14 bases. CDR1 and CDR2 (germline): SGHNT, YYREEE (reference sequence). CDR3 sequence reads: CASRRQGGYTGELFF. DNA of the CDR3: TGTGCCAGCAGAAGACAGGGAGGGTACACCGGGGAGCTGTTTTTT.

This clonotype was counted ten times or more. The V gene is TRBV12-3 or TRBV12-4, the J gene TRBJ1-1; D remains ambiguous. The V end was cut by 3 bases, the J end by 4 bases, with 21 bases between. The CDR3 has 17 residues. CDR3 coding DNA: TGTGCCAGCAGTTTTACAGTTTCCGCCGGGGTGGTCACTGAAGCTTTCTTT. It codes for CASSFTVSAGVVTEAFF.